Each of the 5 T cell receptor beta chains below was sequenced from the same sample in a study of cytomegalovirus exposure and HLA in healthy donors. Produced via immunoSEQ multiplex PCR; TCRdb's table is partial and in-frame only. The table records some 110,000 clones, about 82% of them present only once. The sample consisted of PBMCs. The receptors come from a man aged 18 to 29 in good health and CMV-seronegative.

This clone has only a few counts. In DNA form, the CDR3 reads TGCGCCAGCAGCACGGGCGGGGTAAGGGGCCTCTACGAGCAGTACTTC. Its protein product is CASSTGGVRGLYEQYF. This chain connects TRBV5-1 to TRBJ2-7; maybe TRBD2 (6 bases). Germline CDR1 SGHRS, CDR2 YFSETQ. The CDR3 extends over 16 amino acids. The germline V and J ends were trimmed by 4 bases and 3 bases, with 20 bases remaining between them. Together with reference TRBV5-1 and TRBJ2-7, the CDR3 gives the full variable domain: KAGVTQTPRYLIKTRGQQVTLSCSPISGHRSVSWYQQTPGQGLQFLFEYFSETQRNKGNFPGRFSGRQFSNSRSEMNVSTLELGDSALYLCASSTGGVRGLYEQYFGPGTRLTVT.

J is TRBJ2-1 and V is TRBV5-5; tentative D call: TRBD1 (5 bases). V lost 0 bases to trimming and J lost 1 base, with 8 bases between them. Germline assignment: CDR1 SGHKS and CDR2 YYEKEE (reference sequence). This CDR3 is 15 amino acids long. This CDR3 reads CASSLVGLSYNEQFF. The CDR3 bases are TGTGCCAGCAGCTTGGTGGGGCTATCCTACAATGAGCAGTTCTTC.

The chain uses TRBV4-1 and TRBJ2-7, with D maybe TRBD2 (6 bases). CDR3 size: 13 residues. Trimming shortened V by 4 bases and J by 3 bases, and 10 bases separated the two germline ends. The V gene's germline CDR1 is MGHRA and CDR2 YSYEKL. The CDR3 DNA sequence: TGCGCCAGCAGCCTTCGGGAGCACTACGAGCAGTACTTC. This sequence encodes CASSLREHYEQYF.

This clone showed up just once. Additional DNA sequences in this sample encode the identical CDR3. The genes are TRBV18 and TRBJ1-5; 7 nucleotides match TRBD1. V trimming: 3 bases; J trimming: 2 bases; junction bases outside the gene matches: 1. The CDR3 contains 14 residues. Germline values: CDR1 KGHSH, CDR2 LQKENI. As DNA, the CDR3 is TGTGCCAGCTCACCCGGGACAGGCAATCAGCCCCAGCATTTT. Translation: CASSPGTGNQPQHF.

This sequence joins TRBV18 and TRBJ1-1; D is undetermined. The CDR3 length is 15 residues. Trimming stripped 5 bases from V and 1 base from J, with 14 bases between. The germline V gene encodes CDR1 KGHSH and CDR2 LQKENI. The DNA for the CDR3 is TGTGCCAGCTCAGAACTAGAGAGCAGGAACACTGAAGCTTTCTTT. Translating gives CASSELESRNTEAFF.